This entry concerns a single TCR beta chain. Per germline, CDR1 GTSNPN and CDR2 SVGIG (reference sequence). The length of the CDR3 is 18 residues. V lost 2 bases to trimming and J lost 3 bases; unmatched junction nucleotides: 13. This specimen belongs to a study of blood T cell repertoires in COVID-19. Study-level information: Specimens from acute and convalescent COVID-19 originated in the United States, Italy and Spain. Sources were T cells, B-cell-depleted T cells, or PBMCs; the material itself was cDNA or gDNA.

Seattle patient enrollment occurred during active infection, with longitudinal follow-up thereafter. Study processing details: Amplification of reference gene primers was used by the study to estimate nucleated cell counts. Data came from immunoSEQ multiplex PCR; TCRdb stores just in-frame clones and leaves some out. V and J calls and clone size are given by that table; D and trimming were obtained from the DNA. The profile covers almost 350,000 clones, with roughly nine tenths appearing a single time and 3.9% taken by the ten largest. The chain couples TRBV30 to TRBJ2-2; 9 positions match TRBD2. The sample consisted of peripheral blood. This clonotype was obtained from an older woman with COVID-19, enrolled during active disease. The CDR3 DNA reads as TGTGCCTGGAGTACACGACCAGGGGCTAGCGGGGACACCGGGGAGCTGTTTTTT. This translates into CAWSTRPGASGDTGELFF.